One and the same sample provided the 25 T cell receptor beta chains below, sequenced in a study of CD8 T cells in Susac syndrome (dated by TCRdb to between 2018 and 2020). The receptor library was made with the immunoSEQ multiplex PCR assay. RNA was extracted using the RNeasy kit, and about 0.5 to 1 microgram was reverse transcribed with random hexamers. The raw public data were reprocessed by TCRdb itself: fastp quality trimming at Q25, MiXCR clonotype calling, in-frame beta chains only. Rows with one shared CDR3 protein collapse into an entry with the most common genes and DNA. The sample contains about 52,000 distinct CDR3 sequences, 90% to 95% of them found a single time. Around 0.55% of the sample comes from the top ten. The sequenced sample was CD8+ T cells from PBMCs. Receptor source: a human donor with multiple sclerosis.

This sequence joins TRBV28 and TRBJ2-2; D is possibly TRBD1 (6 bases). The CDR3 contains 15 residues. V was shortened by 2 bases and J by 4 bases, with 11 bases between the two germline ends. In germline, CDR1 is MDHEN, CDR2 SYDVKM. CDR3 region: CASSLLTGTTGELFF. DNA of the CDR3: TGTGCCAGCAGTTTACTAACAGGGACCACCGGGGAGCTGTTTTTT.

This clonotype is a singleton in its sample. A read error may produce the germline difference seen at one junction end. The rearrangement uses TRBV7-7 and TRBJ2-5, with unresolved D. This CDR3 contains 17 residues. Germline V gene data show CDR1 as SSHAT and CDR2 as FNYEAQ (reference sequence). CDR3 loop: CASSPSPPGSVQETQYF. CDR3 DNA sequence: TGTGCTAGCAGCCCGAGCCCCCCAGGCAGTGTCCAAGAGACCCAGTACTTC.

The chain's CDR3 is CASSSTYRGSTEAFF. As DNA, the CDR3 is TGTGCCAGCAGCTCGACTTACAGGGGGAGCACTGAAGCTTTCTTT. The rearrangement links TRBV7-9 to TRBJ1-1, with TRBD1 matching 8 bases. The J segment lost 4 bases and the V segment lost 4 bases, leaving 8 bases of the junction unmatched. CDR1 SEHNR and CDR2 FQNEAQ come from the germline V gene (reference sequence). CDR3 length: 15 residues.

J is TRBJ1-2 and V is TRBV29-1, with D perhaps TRBD1 (6 bases). Germline loops: CDR1 SQVTM, CDR2 ANQGSEA. V was clipped by 2 bases and J by 4 bases, with 11 bases between them. This CDR3 comprises 13 residues. CDR3 in amino acids: CSVEPGEAYGYTF. The CDR3 DNA is TGCAGCGTTGAACCAGGGGAGGCCTATGGCTACACCTTC.

The V and J genes are TRBV9 and TRBJ1-2; D gene unclear. Trimming removed 2 bases at V and 0 bases at J, with 8 bases between. CDR1 and CDR2 (germline): SGDLS, YYNGEE. CDR3 length: 14 residues. The CDR3 here is CASSVGGANYGYTF. CDR3 DNA sequence: TGTGCCAGCAGCGTCGGAGGAGCTAACTATGGCTACACCTTC.

V gene TRBV15 combines with J gene TRBJ2-1; 7 bases line up with TRBD1. Germline CDR1 LNHNV, CDR2 YYDKDF (reference sequence). With 3 bases clipped from V and 4 bases from J, the junction kept 6 bases outside the gene matches. This CDR3 has 15 amino acids. CDR3 sequence (DNA): TGTGCCACCAGCAGGAGGGACAGCATATACAATGAGCAGTTCTTC. It translates to CATSRRDSIYNEQFF.

The rearrangement links TRBV6-5 to TRBJ2-5, with D maybe TRBD1 (6 bases). The germline V gene has CDR1 MNHEY and CDR2 SVGAGI. The V and J ends lost 0 bases and 0 bases respectively, with 23 bases between them. The CDR3 has 20 residues. The CDR3 DNA is TGTGCCAGCAGTTACTCCCCAACGTCGAGCAGGGGACATTACCAAGAGACCCAGTACTTC. This codes for CASSYSPTSSRGHYQETQYF.

The J gene is TRBJ2-1, the V gene TRBV3-1; 11 positions agree with TRBD2. Germline assignment: CDR1 LGHDT and CDR2 YNNKEL (reference sequence). Unmatched junction bases numbered 13, after V lost 5 bases and J lost 7 bases. CDR3 length: 17 amino acids. The CDR3 DNA is TGTGCCAGCAGCTCCTCTTATAGCGGGGGGGCCCGGAATGAGCAGTTCTTC. Its protein is CASSSSYSGGARNEQFF.

The J gene is TRBJ2-5, the V gene TRBV5-1; D uncertain. Trimming stripped 0 bases from V and 0 bases from J, with 6 bases between. CDR1 is SGHRS and CDR2 is YFSETQ in the germline V gene. The length of the CDR3 is 14 residues. The CDR3 region is CASSLVEYQETQYF. CDR3 sequence (DNA): TGCGCCAGCAGCTTGGTGGAGTACCAAGAGACCCAGTACTTC.

The genes are TRBV6-2 or TRBV6-3 and TRBJ2-3; 7 bases agree with TRBD2. The CDR3 length is 13 residues. The trim removed 5 bases at V and 13 bases at J, leaving 12 bases unmatched. Germline V lookup: CDR1 MNHEY, CDR2 SVGEGT. The DNA for the CDR3 is TGTGCCAGCAGTCGATATCAAGGACTAGTGAAGTATTTT. Translated, it gives CASSRYQGLVKYF.

V is TRBV5-6 and J is TRBJ1-1; a possible D gene is TRBD1 (5 bases). CDR1 SGHDT and CDR2 YYEEEE come from the germline V gene. V was shortened by 1 base and J by 0 bases, with 7 bases between the two germline ends. The CDR3 has 14 amino acids. The DNA for the CDR3 is TGTGCCAGCAGCTTGAGGGGATTGAACACTGAAGCTTTCTTT. Translation: CASSLRGLNTEAFF.

The V call is TRBV5-5, the J call TRBJ2-3; D uncertain. CDR3 length: 13 amino acids. Germline CDR1 and CDR2: SGHKS and YYEKEE (reference sequence). The V gene lost 1 base and the J gene lost 2 bases, with 5 bases spanning the gap. The CDR3 bases are TGTGCCAGCAGCTTGTTTTTCACAGATACGCAGTATTTT. Translating gives CASSLFFTDTQYF. Using reference TRBV5-5 and TRBJ2-3 for the parts outside the CDR3, the full variable domain is DAGVTQSPTHLIKTRGQQVTLRCSPISGHKSVSWYQQVLGQGPQFIFQYYEKEERGRGNFPDRFSARQFPNYSSELNVNALLLGDSALYLCASSLFFTDTQYFGPGTRLTVL.

This rearrangement joins TRBV9 to TRBJ2-5; perhaps TRBD1 as D (6 bases). V gave up 3 bases and J gave up 4 bases, with 19 bases separating them. Germline loops: CDR1 SGDLS, CDR2 YYNGEE. The CDR3 loop spans 16 amino acids. For the CDR3, the DNA is TGTGCCAGCAGCGGACGACACAGGGATCGGGGAGAGACCCAGTACTTC. This encodes CASSGRHRDRGETQYF.

The chain has TRBV30 and TRBJ1-5; D gene uncertain. Trimming removed 0 bases at V and 2 bases at J, with 8 bases between. Germline values: CDR1 GTSNPN, CDR2 SVGIG (reference sequence). This CDR3 has 14 residues. The CDR3 nucleotides are TGTGCCTGGAGTGTTAGTGACGGCAATCAGCCCCAGCATTTT. This codes for CAWSVSDGNQPQHF.

The chain employs TRBV7-9 and TRBJ2-1, with 9 bases identical to TRBD1. After removal of 7 bases from V and 8 bases from J, the junction contained 9 bases not matched to a gene. Germline V gives CDR1 SEHNR, CDR2 FQNEAQ (reference sequence). The CDR3 has 14 residues. CDR3 sequence reads: CASKLQDRGYEQFF. CDR3 sequence (DNA): TGTGCCAGCAAGCTTCAGGACAGGGGCTATGAGCAGTTCTTC.

This clonotype was detected once. The genes are TRBV13 and TRBJ2-2; D gene ambiguous. Germline assignment: CDR1 PRHDT and CDR2 FYEKMQ (reference sequence). V lost 5 bases to trimming and J lost 4 bases, with 14 bases between them. CDR3 length: 15 amino acids. In DNA form, the CDR3 reads TGTGCCAGCAGCCTTCTAGGGTGGGGCACCGGGGAGCTGTTTTTT. Its translation is CASSLLGWGTGELFF.

The chain recombines TRBV28 with TRBJ1-2; 8 bases agree with TRBD1. The length of the CDR3 is 14 residues. Per the germline V gene, CDR1 is MDHEN and CDR2 is SYDVKM. In nucleotides, the CDR3 is TGTGCTTCCGAAGAGGACAGGGAAATCTATGGCTACACCTTC. As protein: CASEEDREIYGYTF.

This chain links TRBV28 with TRBJ1-5; D remains ambiguous. Trimming cost V 7 bases and J 9 bases, with 16 bases left between them. CDR1 is MDHEN and CDR2 is SYDVKM in the germline V gene. This CDR3 has 13 amino acids. Here the CDR3 DNA reads TGTGCCAGCACCCCAGGCGGCTTTGCGCCCCAGCATTTT. Protein sequence: CASTPGGFAPQHF.

The CDR3 protein is CASSVGGTQYEQYF. The CDR3 region has the DNA TGTGCCAGCAGCGTAGGGGGGACCCAATACGAGCAGTACTTC. The chain couples TRBV9 to TRBJ2-7; possibly TRBD1 or TRBD2 for D (5 bases each). The germline V and J ends were trimmed by 0 bases and 4 bases, with 11 bases remaining between them. The CDR3 consists of 14 residues. CDR1 SGDLS and CDR2 YYNGEE come from the germline V gene.

V usage is TRBV6-2 or TRBV6-3 and J usage is TRBJ2-7, with D perhaps assigned TRBD1 or TRBD2 (5 bases each). This CDR3 is built from 14 residues. The ends were cut back, 7 bases at V and 1 base at J, with 14 bases in the middle. Germline V gene data show CDR1 as MNHEY and CDR2 as SVGEGT. The CDR3: CASKRGDVSYEQYF. CDR3 DNA: TGTGCCAGCAAGCGAGGGGACGTATCCTACGAGCAGTACTTC.

The V call is TRBV9, the J call TRBJ1-5; D gene unclear. V was pared by 1 base and J by 1 base, with 9 bases between. From germline, CDR1 is SGDLS and CDR2 YYNGEE. The CDR3 is 15 residues long. CDR3 sequence reads: CASSVSGVSNQPQHF. The CDR3 coding sequence is TGTGCCAGCAGCGTATCTGGGGTGAGCAATCAGCCCCAGCATTTT.

This clonotype has only one observation. The chain carries TRBV13 and TRBJ2-1; the D is unclear. The germline CDR1 and CDR2 sequences are PRHDT and FYEKMQ (reference sequence). The CDR3 has 14 amino acids. Between the trimmed V and J ends, which lost 5 bases and 4 bases, there was a span of 12 bases. CDR3 sequence (DNA): TGTGCCAGCAGCGCCTCGGACGATTACAATGAGCAGTTCTTC. Its protein product is CASSASDDYNEQFF. Complete variable domain (other parts from reference TRBV13 and TRBJ2-1): AAGVIQSPRHLIKEKRETATLKCYPIPRHDTVYWYQQGPGQDPQFLISFYEKMQSDKGSIPDRFSAQQFSDYHSELNMSSLELGDSALYFCASSASDDYNEQFFGPGTRLTVL.

This sequence joins TRBV7-2 and TRBJ2-2, with D possibly TRBD1 on 6 matching bases. This CDR3 has 15 residues. CDR1 and CDR2 (germline): SGHTA, FQGNSA. Trimming cost V 10 bases and J 1 base, with 16 bases left between them. The CDR3 coding sequence is TGTGCCACCCCTCGACCGGGACAGAACACCGGGGAGCTGTTTTTT. Its translation is CATPRPGQNTGELFF.

The chain is built from TRBV7-3 and TRBJ2-3; TRBD2 matches 9 bases. The J segment lost 7 bases and the V segment lost 0 bases, leaving 8 bases of the junction unmatched. Germline V gene data show CDR1 as SGHTA and CDR2 as FQGTGA. The CDR3 spans 16 residues. The CDR3 DNA sequence: TGTGCCAGCAGCTTAACCCAAGCGGGGGGCCTTAATACGCAGTATTTT. Protein product: CASSLTQAGGLNTQYF.

The chain employs TRBV27 and TRBJ1-5; possibly TRBD1 for D (6 bases). CDR1 is MNHEY and CDR2 is SMNVEV in the germline V gene (reference sequence). There are 14 residues in the CDR3. V lost 2 bases to trimming and J lost 3 bases, with 8 bases between them. CDR3 region: CASSLGGPNQPQHF. Here the CDR3 DNA reads TGTGCCAGCAGTTTAGGGGGGCCCAATCAGCCCCAGCATTTT.